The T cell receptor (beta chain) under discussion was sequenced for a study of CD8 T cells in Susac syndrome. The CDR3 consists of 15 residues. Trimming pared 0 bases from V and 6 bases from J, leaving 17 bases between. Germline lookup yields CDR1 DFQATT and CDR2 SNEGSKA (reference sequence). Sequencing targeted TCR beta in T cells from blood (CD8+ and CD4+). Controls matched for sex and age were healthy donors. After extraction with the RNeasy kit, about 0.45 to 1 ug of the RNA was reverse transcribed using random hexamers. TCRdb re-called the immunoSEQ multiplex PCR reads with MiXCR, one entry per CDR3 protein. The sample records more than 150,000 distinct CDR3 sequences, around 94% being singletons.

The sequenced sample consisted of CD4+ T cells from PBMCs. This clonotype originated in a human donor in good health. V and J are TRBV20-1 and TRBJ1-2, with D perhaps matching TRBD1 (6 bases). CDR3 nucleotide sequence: TGCAGTGCTAGAGATCCCCAGGGGCAAAGGGATGGCTACACCTTC. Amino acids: CSARDPQGQRDGYTF.